The 24 T cell receptor beta chains below were found in one sample sequenced in a study of OX40 agonist ivuxolimab in advanced cancers. Profiled with immunoSEQ multiplex PCR; TCRdb holds only in-frame clones, not every one. In the table there are roughly 26,000 clones, 80% to 90% of which are singletons. The sample was CD4+ or CD8+ T cells sorted from blood, taken in a trial of the OX40 agonist ivuxolimab. The receptor set was obtained from an adult with an advanced solid tumor such as melanoma, head and neck, liver or kidney cancer.

This rearrangement joins TRBV7-2 to TRBJ2-2; TRBD2 aligns across 8 bases. The J segment lost 6 bases and the V segment lost 4 bases, leaving 10 bases of the junction unmatched. The V gene's germline CDR1 is SGHTA and CDR2 FQGNSA. This CDR3 spans 16 amino acids. The CDR3 DNA sequence: TGTGCCAGCAGCTGGGCCTGGACGGGAGGGCCCGGGGAGCTGTTTTTT. Its translation: CASSWAWTGGPGELFF. The full variable domain, rest sourced from reference TRBV7-2 and TRBJ2-2, is GAGVSQSPSNKVTEKGKDVELRCDPISGHTALYWYRQSLGQGLEFLIYFQGNSAPDKSGLPSDRFSAERTGGSVSTLTIQRTQQEDSAVYLCASSWAWTGGPGELFFGEGSRLTVL.

In this sample, this clone turned up a few times. The rearrangement joins TRBV21-1 to TRBJ1-3. TRBV21-1 is tagged as a pseudogene. The CDR3 covers 14 residues. The CDR3 region has the DNA TGTGCCAGCAGCAAAGGCGAGACTGGAAACACCATATATTTT. It yields the protein CASSKGETGNTIYF.

The V and J genes are TRBV29-1 and TRBJ2-3, with 11 bases aligning to TRBD2. The CDR3 length is 17 residues. The V gene's germline CDR1 is SQVTM and CDR2 ANQGSEA. Trimming at V came to 1 base and at J to 0 bases, leaving 6 bases not matched to a gene. The CDR3 is CSVEATVAGGSTDTQYF. In DNA, the CDR3 is TGCAGCGTTGAAGCGACGGTAGCGGGAGGGAGCACAGATACGCAGTATTTT.

The chain employs TRBV7-9 and TRBJ2-7, with TRBD1 as a possible D gene (6 bases). The length of the CDR3 is 13 residues. In germline, CDR1 is SEHNR, CDR2 FQNEAQ (reference sequence). V lost 3 bases, J lost 6 bases, and 12 bases lay in between. The CDR3 DNA reads as TGTGCCAGCAGCTTCGCAGGGGACCGCGAGCAGTACTTC. It yields the protein CASSFAGDREQYF.

The chain uses TRBV4-2 and TRBJ2-2; the D call may be TRBD1 or TRBD2 (6 bases each). CDR3 length equals 15 residues. CDR1 is LGHNA and CDR2 is YNFKEQ in the germline V gene. V was clipped by 0 bases and J by 6 bases, with 11 bases between them. Written as DNA, the CDR3 is TGTGCCAGCAGCCAAGATAAGGGGGGTGCCGGGGAGCTGTTTTTT. Its protein is CASSQDKGGAGELFF.

This chain connects TRBV5-1 to TRBJ2-1; tentatively, D is TRBD1 or TRBD2 (5 bases each). The V gene's germline CDR1 is SGHRS and CDR2 YFSETQ. CDR3 length: 13 residues. Trimming left V 7 bases short and J 5 bases short, with 13 bases between. The CDR3 coding sequence is TGCGCCAGCGGGACGGTGGGCGACAATGAGCAGTTCTTC. As protein: CASGTVGDNEQFF.

The chain has TRBV6-5 and TRBJ1-5; the match to TRBD1 covers 7 bases. The CDR3 runs 14 residues. The V gene's germline CDR1 is MNHEY and CDR2 SVGAGI. With V trimmed by 5 bases and J by 4 bases, 5 bases remained unmatched. The CDR3 loop reads CASSEGAGNQPQHF. Written as DNA, the CDR3 is TGTGCCAGCAGTGAGGGGGCAGGAAATCAGCCCCAGCATTTT.

The CDR3 DNA follows: TGTGCCAGCAGCTTGATCACGGGGGGGCGCTATGAGCAGTTCTTC. This sequence encodes CASSLITGGRYEQFF. This chain links TRBV5-5 with TRBJ2-1; 8 bases are shared with TRBD2. Trimming took 1 base from V and 8 from J; bases not matched to a gene: 8. The CDR3 consists of 15 residues. Germline CDR1 is SGHKS and CDR2 is YYEKEE (reference sequence).

V and J are TRBV27 and TRBJ2-1, with no clear D. CDR1 and CDR2 from the germline V gene are MNHEY and SMNVEV (reference sequence). V shed 5 bases and J shed 0 bases, with 11 bases lying between them. The CDR3 loop spans 15 amino acids. CDR3 sequence: CASSRAMTSYNEQFF. The CDR3 DNA sequence: TGTGCCAGCAGTCGGGCCATGACCTCCTACAATGAGCAGTTCTTC.

The table lists this clone with a few counts. The chain is built from TRBV7-9 and TRBJ1-5; D may be TRBD1 (5 bases). There are 15 residues in the CDR3. From germline, CDR1 is SEHNR and CDR2 FQNEAQ (reference sequence). Deletions cut 1 base from V and 4 bases from J, with 11 bases between. The CDR3 reads CASSLEGLGNQPQHF. As DNA, the CDR3 is TGTGCCAGCAGCTTAGAGGGGCTAGGGAATCAGCCCCAGCATTTT.

The chain joins TRBV1 to TRBJ2-3; no check of the table's D call, TRBD1, against the DNA was made. TRBV1 is a pseudogene segment. The CDR3 totals 18 residues. This CDR3 is CTSSQESQGGTSTDTQYF. The DNA of the CDR3 is TGCACCAGCAGCCAAGAGAGCCAGGGCGGAACTAGCACAGATACGCAGTATTTT.

J is TRBJ1-1 and V is TRBV28; D ambiguous. V shed 5 bases and J shed 11 bases, with 12 bases lying between them. The CDR3 sequence is 11 residues long. Looked up from germline, CDR1 is MDHEN and CDR2 is SYDVKM. CDR3 DNA: TGTGCCAGCAGTCTCGGGAGAACGGCTTTCTTT. Its protein is CASSLGRTAFF. Full variable domain (missing parts from reference TRBV28 and TRBJ1-1): DVKVTQSSRYLVKRTGEKVFLECVQDMDHENMFWYRQDPGLGLRLIYFSYDVKMKEKGDIPEGYSVSREKKERFSLILESASTNQTSMYLCASSLGRTAFFGQGTRLTVV.

The chain carries TRBV7-9 and TRBJ1-5; 9 nucleotides align to TRBD1. Germline loops: CDR1 SEHNR, CDR2 FQNEAQ (reference sequence). V lost 5 bases to trimming and J lost 2 bases; unmatched junction nucleotides: 7. The CDR3 is 16 amino acids. CDR3 nucleotide sequence: TGTGCCAGCAGCCCAACGACAGGGGGGGGCAATCAGCCCCAGCATTTT. Encoded protein: CASSPTTGGGNQPQHF.

The chain uses TRBV29-1 and TRBJ2-7; no reliable D call. The germline V gene has CDR1 SQVTM and CDR2 ANQGSEA. Trimming stripped 0 bases from V and 3 bases from J, with 15 bases between. The CDR3 is 15 amino acids. The CDR3 DNA reads TGCAGCGTTGAAGAGATAGGGCAGTTGGGCTACGAGCAGTACTTC. It specifies CSVEEIGQLGYEQYF.

The J gene is TRBJ2-2, the V gene TRBV4-1, with D unclear. V was pared by 4 bases and J by 1 base, with 16 bases between. In germline, CDR1 is MGHRA, CDR2 YSYEKL. The CDR3 sequence is 17 residues long. CDR3 in amino acids: CASSLLGGSLNTGELFF. CDR3 in DNA: TGCGCCAGCAGCCTCTTGGGTGGTTCGCTGAACACCGGGGAGCTGTTTTTT.

By sample fraction, this clone is medium-sized. The V call is TRBV28, the J call TRBJ1-2, with D perhaps matching TRBD1 (5 bases). Deletions cut 4 bases from V and 3 bases from J, with 24 bases between. CDR3 size: 18 residues. The germline gives CDR1 MDHEN, CDR2 SYDVKM. CDR3 DNA: TGTGCCAGCAGTTCACCACCATTCAGCGACAGTCCCTACTATGGCTACACCTTC. Amino acids: CASSSPPFSDSPYYGYTF.

The CDR3 sequence is CASSYATTYNEQFF. The CDR3 nucleotides read TGTGCCAGCAGCTATGCGACCACCTACAATGAGCAGTTCTTC. The V and J genes are TRBV11-2 and TRBJ2-1; D is unresolved. Trimming left V 4 bases short and J 2 bases short, with 9 bases between. The CDR3 has 14 amino acids. Germline V gene lookup returns CDR1 SGHAT and CDR2 FQNNGV.

The genes are TRBV5-4 and TRBJ2-2; D remains ambiguous. CDR3 length equals 13 residues. The germline V gene encodes CDR1 SGHNT and CDR2 YYREEE (reference sequence). V lost 1 base, J lost 5 bases, and 6 bases lay in between. CDR3 nucleotide sequence: TGTGCCAGCAGCTTGAGTACTACCGGGGAGCTGTTTTTT. Its translation: CASSLSTTGELFF.

In its sample, this clone was seen once. CDR3 in amino acids: CASSLEVGQGGYEQYF. In DNA, the CDR3 is TGTGCCAGCAGCTTAGAGGTGGGGCAGGGGGGCTACGAGCAGTACTTC. The rearrangement links TRBV7-8 to TRBJ2-7, with a possible D match to TRBD1 (7 bases). The CDR3 consists of 16 residues. Trimming cost V 1 base and J 3 bases, with 16 bases left between them. The germline V gene has CDR1 SGHVS and CDR2 FQNEAQ.

This chain joins TRBV6-5 and TRBJ1-5; no clear D. This CDR3 is 11 amino acids long. Deletions cut 2 bases from V and 8 bases from J, with 4 bases between. The V gene's germline CDR1 is MNHEY and CDR2 SVGAGI. CDR3 sequence: CASSYGEPQHF. CDR3 nucleotide sequence: TGTGCCAGCAGTTACGGGGAGCCCCAGCATTTT.

This clone was counted a single time. The V gene is TRBV14, the J gene TRBJ1-4; D gene uncertain. The germline V gene encodes CDR1 SGHDN and CDR2 FVKESK. CDR3 length equals 14 residues. Trimming pared 1 base from V and 5 bases from J, leaving 8 bases between. The chain's CDR3 is CASSQGPRNEKLFF. CDR3 DNA: TGTGCCAGCAGCCAAGGCCCCAGGAATGAAAAACTGTTTTTT.

The genes are TRBV14 and TRBJ1-1; a possible D gene is TRBD1 (6 bases). The CDR3 extends over 13 amino acids. V lost 5 bases to trimming and J lost 7 bases, with 14 bases between them. CDR1 is SGHDN and CDR2 is FVKESK in the germline V gene. The CDR3 nucleotides are TGTGCCAGCAGCTTGATGGGGACACTTGAAGCTTTCTTT. This sequence encodes CASSLMGTLEAFF.

This clone was detected once. The chain joins TRBV27 to TRBJ2-7, with a weak D call TRBD1 (6 bases). V gave up 4 bases and J gave up 3 bases, with 19 bases separating them. This CDR3 contains 16 residues. The germline V gene encodes CDR1 MNHEY and CDR2 SMNVEV (reference sequence). The CDR3 DNA follows: TGTGCCAGCAGTTCCACAGGGAACTTCAATTTCTACGAGCAGTACTTC. Amino acids: CASSSTGNFNFYEQYF.

The chain joins TRBV6-6 to TRBJ2-7; D is uncertain. The CDR3 is 13 residues long. Germline V gives CDR1 MNHNY, CDR2 SVGAGI (reference sequence). V lost 2 bases and J lost 3, with 8 bases in between. The CDR3 reads CASSYEQIYEQYF. The CDR3 region has the DNA TGTGCCAGCAGTTACGAACAGATCTACGAGCAGTACTTC.